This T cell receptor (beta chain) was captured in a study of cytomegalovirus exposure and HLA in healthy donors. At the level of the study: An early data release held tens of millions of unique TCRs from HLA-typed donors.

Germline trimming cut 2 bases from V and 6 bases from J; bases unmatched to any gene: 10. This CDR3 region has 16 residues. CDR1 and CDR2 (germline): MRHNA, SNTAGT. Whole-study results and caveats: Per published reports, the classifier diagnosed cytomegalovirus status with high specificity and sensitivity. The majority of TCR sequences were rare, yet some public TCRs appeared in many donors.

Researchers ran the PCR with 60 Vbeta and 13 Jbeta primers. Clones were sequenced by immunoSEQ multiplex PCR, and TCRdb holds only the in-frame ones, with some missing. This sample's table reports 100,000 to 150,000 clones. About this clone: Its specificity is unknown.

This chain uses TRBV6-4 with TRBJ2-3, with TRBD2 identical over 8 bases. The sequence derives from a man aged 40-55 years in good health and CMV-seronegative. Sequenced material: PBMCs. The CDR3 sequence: CASSDGAGGQRDTQYF. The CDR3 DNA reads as TGTGCCAGCAGTGACGGCGCGGGAGGACAGAGGGATACGCAGTATTTT.